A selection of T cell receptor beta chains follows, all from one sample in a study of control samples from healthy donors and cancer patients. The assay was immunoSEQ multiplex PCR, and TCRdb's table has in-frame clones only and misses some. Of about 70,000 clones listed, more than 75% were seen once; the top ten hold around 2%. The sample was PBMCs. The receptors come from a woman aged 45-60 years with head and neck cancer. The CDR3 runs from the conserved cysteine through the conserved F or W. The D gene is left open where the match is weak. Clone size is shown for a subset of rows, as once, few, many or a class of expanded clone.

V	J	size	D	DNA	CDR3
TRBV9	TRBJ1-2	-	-	TGTGCCAGCAGCTCCCCCGGTTTTTATGGCTACACCTTC	CASSSPGFYGYTF
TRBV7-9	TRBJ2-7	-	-	TGTGCCAGCAGTTCCGGGGGGCCCCTACTCGAGCAGTACTTC	CASSSGGPLLEQYF
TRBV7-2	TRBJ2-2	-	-	TGTGCCAGCAGCTTACGGCCGGCTAGTTACGGGGAGCTGTTTTTT	CASSLRPASYGELFF
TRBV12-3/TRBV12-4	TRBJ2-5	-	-	TGTGCCAGCTATCCCGGGACCGCAGAGACCCAGTACTTC	CASYPGTAETQYF
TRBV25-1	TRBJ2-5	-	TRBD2	TGTGCCAGCAGTGAATCGGGGGGGAGTGAGACCCAGTACTTC	CASSESGGSETQYF
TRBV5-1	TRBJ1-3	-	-	TGCGCCAGCAGCTCCTCGGGAGGGGTCTCCTCCTCTGGAAACACCATATATTTT	CASSSSGGVSSSGNTIYF
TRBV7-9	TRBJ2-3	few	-	TGTGCCAGCGGCCTTAGCACAGATACGCAGTATTTT	CASGLSTDTQYF
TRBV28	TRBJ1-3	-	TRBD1	TGTGCCAGCAGGAAACAGGGGGCTAACACCATATATTTT	CASRKQGANTIYF
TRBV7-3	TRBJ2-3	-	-	TGTGCCAGCAGCGACCGGGGCTCCACAGATACGCAGTATTTT	CASSDRGSTDTQYF
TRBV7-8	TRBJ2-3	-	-	TGTGCCAGCACCCGGGGAGGGGGGAGACGTGGCACAGATACGCAGTATTTT	CASTRGGGRRGTDTQYF
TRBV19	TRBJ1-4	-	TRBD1	TGTGCCAGTACCGAGACAGGGAGGGATGAAAAACTGTTTTTT	CASTETGRDEKLFF
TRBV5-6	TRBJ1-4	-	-	TGTGCCAGCAGCTTGGCCAGCGTGGCTGAAAAACTGTTTTTT	CASSLASVAEKLFF
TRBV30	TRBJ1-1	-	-	TGTGCCTGGACCACGGGACATTTGAGCACTGAAGCTTTCTTT	CAWTTGHLSTEAFF
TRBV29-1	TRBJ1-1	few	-	TGCAGCGCTTTAGTGACTGAAGCTTTCTTT	CSALVTEAFF
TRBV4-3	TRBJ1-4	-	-	TGCGCCAGCAGCCAAGATGCAGGGTGGGGGGGAAAACTGTTTTTT	CASSQDAGWGGKLFF
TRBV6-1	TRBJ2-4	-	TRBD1	TGTGCCAGCAGTGGGTTTGAGGGGGCGGCCAAAAACATTCAGTACTTC	CASSGFEGAAKNIQYF
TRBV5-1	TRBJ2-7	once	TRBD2	TGCGCCAGCAGCTCGGGGGGGACATCGATCTACGAGCAGTACTTC	CASSSGGTSIYEQYF
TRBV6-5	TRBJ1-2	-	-	TGTGCCAGCACCACTGTTTCGCTCGGCTACACCTTC	CASTTVSLGYTF
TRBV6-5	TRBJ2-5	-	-	TGTGCCAGCAGACCCTCGGGACTAGAGACCCAGTACTTC	CASRPSGLETQYF
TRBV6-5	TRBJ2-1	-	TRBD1	TGTGCCAGCAGGGGACAGAGCTCCTACAATGAGCAGTTCTTC	CASRGQSSYNEQFF
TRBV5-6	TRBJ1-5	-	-	TGTGCCAGCAGCTTGTTTGAAGAGCCCTGGCCCCAGCATTTT	CASSLFEEPWPQHF
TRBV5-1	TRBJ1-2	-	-	TGCGCCAGCAGCTTGGCCGGGGAAGGGGCCTCGGGTGGCTACACCTTC	CASSLAGEGASGGYTF
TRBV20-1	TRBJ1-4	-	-	TGCAGTGCTAGATATGGAAAACTGTTTTTT	CSARYGKLFF
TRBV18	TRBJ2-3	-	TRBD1	TGTGCCAGCTCACCACTCCGACAGGGGGCGAGGACAGATACGCAGTATTTT	CASSPLRQGARTDTQYF
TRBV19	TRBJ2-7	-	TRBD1	TGTGCCAGTAGTCCCTCGGGACAGGGGGCTTATGAGCAGTACTTC	CASSPSGQGAYEQYF
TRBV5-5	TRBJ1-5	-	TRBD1	TGTGCCAGCAGCTTTGGACAGGGCTCTCAGCCCCAGCATTTT	CASSFGQGSQPQHF
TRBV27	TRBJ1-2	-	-	TGTGCCAGCAGTTTATACCCAGGCGGCTATGGCTACACCTTC	CASSLYPGGYGYTF
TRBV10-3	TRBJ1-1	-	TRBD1	TGTGCCATCAGTGGGACAGGGAACACTGAAGCTTTCTTT	CAISGTGNTEAFF
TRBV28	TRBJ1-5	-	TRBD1	TGTGCCACCCAGGGGGCCCCGGGCAATCAGCCCCAGCATTTT	CATQGAPGNQPQHF
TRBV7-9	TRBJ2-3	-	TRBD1	TGTGCCAGCAGCTTAGTAGGGACAGCCACAGATACGCAGTATTTT	CASSLVGTATDTQYF
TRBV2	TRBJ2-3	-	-	TGTGCCAGCAACAGGGAGGGGGGGGCGGATACGCAGTATTTT	CASNREGGADTQYF
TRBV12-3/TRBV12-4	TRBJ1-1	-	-	TGTGCCAGCAGTTTAGGGCCGAGAGCTTTCTTT	CASSLGPRAFF
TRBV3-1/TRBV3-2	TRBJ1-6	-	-	TGTGCCAGCAGCCAGGACACAATCAGCTCCTATAATTCACCCCTCCACTTT	CASSQDTISSYNSPLHF
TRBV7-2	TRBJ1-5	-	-	TGTGCCAGCAGCAAAACAGGGAACAATCAGCCCCAGCATTTT	CASSKTGNNQPQHF
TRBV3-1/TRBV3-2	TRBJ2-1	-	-	TGTGCCAGCAGCCAAGATGCCTCCAGGGGATATGAGCAGTTCTTC	CASSQDASRGYEQFF
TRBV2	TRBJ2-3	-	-	TGTGCCAGCATTGGGACGGTTAGCACAGATACGCAGTATTTT	CASIGTVSTDTQYF
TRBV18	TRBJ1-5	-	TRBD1	TGTGCCAGCTCATCAGACAGGGCCAATCAGCCCCAGCATTTT	CASSSDRANQPQHF
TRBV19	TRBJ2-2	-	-	TGTGCCAGTAGTATAGATCGATCCAACACCGGGGAGCTGTTTTTT	CASSIDRSNTGELFF
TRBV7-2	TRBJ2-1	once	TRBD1	TGTGCCAGCAGCTTAGGAGGGACAGGGAAAGAGCAGTTCTTC	CASSLGGTGKEQFF